Listed below are T cell receptor beta chains from one sample, sequenced in a study of T cell changes during pregnancy in multiple sclerosis. Libraries were prepared by immunoSEQ multiplex PCR; TCRdb keeps only in-frame clonotypes and omits some of them. The top ten hold 1.5% to 2% of the sample, which has approximately 100,000 clones, roughly nine tenths seen once. The source was peripheral blood, collected before pregnancy. These receptors were obtained from a female donor with multiple sclerosis, enrolled in a pregnancy study. Each CDR3 is given with its conserved first and last residue. The order of the fields is D gene, V gene, J gene, clone size, CDR3 DNA, CDR3 protein. D genes are given only for firm matches. The listing skips clone size in some rows; elsewhere it reads once, few, many or a size class.

d_call: -
v_call: TRBV4-3
j_call: TRBJ1-4
clone_size: -
cdr3_nt: TGCGCCAGCAGCCAAGACGCAGGGGAAGACGAAAAACTGTTTTTT
cdr3_aa: CASSQDAGEDEKLFF

d_call: TRBD1
v_call: TRBV6-5
j_call: TRBJ1-1
clone_size: -
cdr3_nt: TGTGCCAGCAGTTGGACAGGGCCCACTGAAGCTTTCTTT
cdr3_aa: CASSWTGPTEAFF

d_call: -
v_call: TRBV15
j_call: TRBJ1-4
clone_size: -
cdr3_nt: TGTGCCACCAGTTCGGGAGACCGGCATGAAAAACTGTTTTTT
cdr3_aa: CATSSGDRHEKLFF

d_call: TRBD2
v_call: TRBV5-4
j_call: TRBJ2-1
clone_size: -
cdr3_nt: TGTGCCAGCAGCTTGGCCGGGACTAGCGACAATGAGCAGTTCTTC
cdr3_aa: CASSLAGTSDNEQFF

d_call: -
v_call: TRBV7-3
j_call: TRBJ2-2
clone_size: once
cdr3_nt: TGTGCCAGCAGCTTAAGGGGCCGAACTGACGGGGAGCTGTTTTTT
cdr3_aa: CASSLRGRTDGELFF

d_call: -
v_call: TRBV19
j_call: TRBJ2-2
clone_size: -
cdr3_nt: TGTGCCAGTAGTAACGACAGGCTATTAGACGGGGAGCTGTTTTTT
cdr3_aa: CASSNDRLLDGELFF

d_call: TRBD1
v_call: TRBV19
j_call: TRBJ1-1
clone_size: few
cdr3_nt: TGTGCCAGTAGCTCCATAAGACAGGGCGGGAACACTGAAGCTTTCTTT
cdr3_aa: CASSSIRQGGNTEAFF

d_call: -
v_call: TRBV9
j_call: TRBJ1-6
clone_size: -
cdr3_nt: TGTGCCAGCAGCGTAGCAGGGGCGTCTAATTCACCCCTCCACTTT
cdr3_aa: CASSVAGASNSPLHF

d_call: TRBD1
v_call: TRBV14
j_call: TRBJ2-7
clone_size: -
cdr3_nt: TGTGCCAGCAGCCTACAGGGGGCACGCTACGAGCAGTACTTC
cdr3_aa: CASSLQGARYEQYF

d_call: TRBD2
v_call: TRBV11-2
j_call: TRBJ2-1
clone_size: -
cdr3_nt: TGTGCCAGCAGCTTTTATACTAGCGGGAGTAATGAGCAGTTCTTC
cdr3_aa: CASSFYTSGSNEQFF

d_call: TRBD2
v_call: TRBV5-1
j_call: TRBJ2-7
clone_size: -
cdr3_nt: TGCGCCAGCAGCTTCAATAGGCTAGCGGGAAGAGAGCAGTACTTC
cdr3_aa: CASSFNRLAGREQYF

d_call: -
v_call: TRBV5-1
j_call: TRBJ2-5
clone_size: once
cdr3_nt: TGCGCCAGCAGCTTAGTGGGGGCTGACCAAGAGACCCAGTACTTC
cdr3_aa: CASSLVGADQETQYF

d_call: -
v_call: TRBV10-3
j_call: TRBJ1-2
clone_size: -
cdr3_nt: TGTGCCATCGCGGTCGAAAACTATGGCTACACCTTC
cdr3_aa: CAIAVENYGYTF

d_call: -
v_call: TRBV6-5
j_call: TRBJ1-2
clone_size: -
cdr3_nt: TGTGCCAGCAGTTACTCAACAGATCTCTATGGCTACACCTTC
cdr3_aa: CASSYSTDLYGYTF

d_call: TRBD2
v_call: TRBV19
j_call: TRBJ2-1
clone_size: -
cdr3_nt: TGTGCCAGTAGTATAGTAGCGGGATACAATGAGCAGTTCTTC
cdr3_aa: CASSIVAGYNEQFF

d_call: TRBD1
v_call: TRBV5-4
j_call: TRBJ1-2
clone_size: -
cdr3_nt: TGTGCCAGCAGCTCTCAATACAGGGGGGACGGCTACACCTTC
cdr3_aa: CASSSQYRGDGYTF

d_call: -
v_call: TRBV27
j_call: TRBJ2-7
clone_size: -
cdr3_nt: TGTGCCAGCAGTTTACGGGGCTACGAGCAGTACTTC
cdr3_aa: CASSLRGYEQYF

d_call: -
v_call: TRBV5-4
j_call: TRBJ2-1
clone_size: -
cdr3_nt: TGTGCCAGCAGCGTCAAACTTGACAATGAGCAGTTCTTC
cdr3_aa: CASSVKLDNEQFF

d_call: -
v_call: TRBV29-1
j_call: TRBJ2-7
clone_size: -
cdr3_nt: TGCAGCGTTTCAAGCAGACTAAGCTCCTACGAGCAGTACTTC
cdr3_aa: CSVSSRLSSYEQYF

d_call: TRBD2
v_call: TRBV27
j_call: TRBJ2-7
clone_size: -
cdr3_nt: TGTGCCAGCAGTCCCGAGCGGGGGGGCCCCTACGAGCAGTACTTC
cdr3_aa: CASSPERGGPYEQYF

d_call: -
v_call: TRBV10-3
j_call: TRBJ2-2
clone_size: -
cdr3_nt: TGTGCCATCAGACCGGGGTCCGGGGAGCTGTTTTTT
cdr3_aa: CAIRPGSGELFF

d_call: -
v_call: TRBV7-9
j_call: TRBJ2-7
clone_size: -
cdr3_nt: TGTGCCAGCAGCTCATCCAACGGCGAGCAGTACTTC
cdr3_aa: CASSSSNGEQYF

d_call: TRBD2
v_call: TRBV19
j_call: TRBJ2-3
clone_size: -
cdr3_nt: TGTGCCAGTAGTAAGCCGGGGGGGAATACGCAGTATTTT
cdr3_aa: CASSKPGGNTQYF

d_call: TRBD1
v_call: TRBV7-9
j_call: TRBJ2-5
clone_size: -
cdr3_nt: TGTGCCAGCAGCCCTATCTGGACAGGTCAAGAGACCCAGTACTTC
cdr3_aa: CASSPIWTGQETQYF

d_call: -
v_call: TRBV29-1
j_call: TRBJ1-1
clone_size: -
cdr3_nt: TGCAGCGTTGAAGACACCCCAGGGTCCGCGAAAGCTTTCTTT
cdr3_aa: CSVEDTPGSAKAFF

d_call: TRBD2
v_call: TRBV27
j_call: TRBJ2-2
clone_size: -
cdr3_nt: TGTGCCAGCAGTTTACGGGGGAGGGCGAACACCGGGGAGCTGTTTTTT
cdr3_aa: CASSLRGRANTGELFF

d_call: TRBD1
v_call: TRBV28
j_call: TRBJ1-2
clone_size: -
cdr3_nt: TGTGCCAGCACTACAGGGGAGCATGGCTACACCTTC
cdr3_aa: CASTTGEHGYTF

d_call: TRBD1
v_call: TRBV6-5
j_call: TRBJ1-1
clone_size: -
cdr3_nt: TGTGCCAGCATCCGGGACAGGGGATTGAATACTGAAGCTTTCTTT
cdr3_aa: CASIRDRGLNTEAFF

d_call: TRBD2
v_call: TRBV5-1
j_call: TRBJ2-5
clone_size: -
cdr3_nt: TGCGCCAGCAGCCCTGGTGGGCTAGCGGGGCAAGAGACCCAGTACTTC
cdr3_aa: CASSPGGLAGQETQYF

d_call: -
v_call: TRBV25-1
j_call: TRBJ2-7
clone_size: -
cdr3_nt: TGTGCCAGCAGACAACAGGGCTACGAGCAGTACTTC
cdr3_aa: CASRQQGYEQYF

d_call: -
v_call: TRBV4-1
j_call: TRBJ2-4
clone_size: -
cdr3_nt: TGCGCCAGCAGCCAAGTAATGGCTTTGGACATTCAGTACTTC
cdr3_aa: CASSQVMALDIQYF

d_call: -
v_call: TRBV19
j_call: TRBJ1-6
clone_size: -
cdr3_nt: TGTGCCAGTAGGCAGAGGGAGGGGCCCGGAATTTCCTATAATTCACCCCTCCACTTT
cdr3_aa: CASRQREGPGISYNSPLHF

d_call: -
v_call: TRBV6-5
j_call: TRBJ1-1
clone_size: -
cdr3_nt: TGTGCCAGCAGCCCCCCCGACGGGGGTACTGAAGCTTTCTTT
cdr3_aa: CASSPPDGGTEAFF

d_call: TRBD1
v_call: TRBV27
j_call: TRBJ1-2
clone_size: -
cdr3_nt: TGTGCCAGCAGTTTGGTGGCAGGGGGCTATGGCTACACCTTC
cdr3_aa: CASSLVAGGYGYTF

d_call: -
v_call: TRBV4-1
j_call: TRBJ2-1
clone_size: -
cdr3_nt: TGCGCCAGCAGCCAAGCTTCTAGCCCATCCTACAATGAGCAGTTCTTC
cdr3_aa: CASSQASSPSYNEQFF

d_call: -
v_call: TRBV21-1
j_call: TRBJ1-5
clone_size: -
cdr3_nt: TGTGCCAGCGGTCGACAGCGGGCTCAGCCCCAGCATTTT
cdr3_aa: CASGRQRAQPQHF

d_call: -
v_call: TRBV6-6
j_call: TRBJ1-2
clone_size: -
cdr3_nt: TGTGCCAGCCTTTTGGGGGCGCGGATTTCTTTTGGCTACACCTTC
cdr3_aa: CASLLGARISFGYTF

d_call: TRBD2
v_call: TRBV9
j_call: TRBJ2-5
clone_size: -
cdr3_nt: TGTGCCAGCAGCGGACTAGCGGGAGCCCCAGAAGAGACCCAGTACTTC
cdr3_aa: CASSGLAGAPEETQYF

d_call: TRBD2
v_call: TRBV11-2
j_call: TRBJ2-4
clone_size: -
cdr3_nt: TGTGCCAGCAGCCCTGGACTAGCGGGAGGCGTCTTTTCCAAAAACATTCAGTACTTC
cdr3_aa: CASSPGLAGGVFSKNIQYF

d_call: -
v_call: TRBV5-1
j_call: TRBJ2-1
clone_size: -
cdr3_nt: TGCGCCAGCAGCTTGGGACAGAGCTCCTACAATGAGCAGTTCTTC
cdr3_aa: CASSLGQSSYNEQFF

d_call: TRBD2
v_call: TRBV10-3
j_call: TRBJ2-7
clone_size: -
cdr3_nt: TGTGCCATCAGTCCGAGCGGGGCCTCCTACGAGCAGTACTTC
cdr3_aa: CAISPSGASYEQYF

d_call: TRBD1
v_call: TRBV19
j_call: TRBJ1-4
clone_size: -
cdr3_nt: TGTGCCAGTACTAACAGGGGCGGTAATGAAAAACTGTTTTTT
cdr3_aa: CASTNRGGNEKLFF

d_call: TRBD1
v_call: TRBV19
j_call: TRBJ2-5
clone_size: -
cdr3_nt: TGTGCCAGTAGTATAGGCCAGGGGGTAGGCGAGACCCAGTACTTC
cdr3_aa: CASSIGQGVGETQYF

d_call: TRBD1
v_call: TRBV7-2
j_call: TRBJ2-5
clone_size: few
cdr3_nt: TGTGCCAGCAGCTTACGGACAGGGCAAGAGACCCAGTACTTC
cdr3_aa: CASSLRTGQETQYF

d_call: TRBD1
v_call: TRBV6-1
j_call: TRBJ1-5
clone_size: -
cdr3_nt: TGTGCCAGCAGACAGGGGGATATTTATCAGCCCCAGCATTTT
cdr3_aa: CASRQGDIYQPQHF

d_call: TRBD1
v_call: TRBV19
j_call: TRBJ1-1
clone_size: -
cdr3_nt: TGTGCCAGTAGTATGTCCAGGGGGTTCACTGAAGCTTTCTTT
cdr3_aa: CASSMSRGFTEAFF

d_call: TRBD2
v_call: TRBV30
j_call: TRBJ2-1
clone_size: -
cdr3_nt: TGTGCCTGGAGTGTACAGAGCGGGAGGGCCAATGAGCAGTTCTTC
cdr3_aa: CAWSVQSGRANEQFF

d_call: -
v_call: TRBV10-3
j_call: TRBJ2-2
clone_size: -
cdr3_nt: TGTGCCATCAGTGTCATCCCCCCGGAGCTGTTTTTT
cdr3_aa: CAISVIPPELFF

d_call: TRBD1
v_call: TRBV5-8
j_call: TRBJ2-5
clone_size: -
cdr3_nt: TGTGCCAGCAGCTTTGACAGGGGGAGCGAGACCCAGTACTTC
cdr3_aa: CASSFDRGSETQYF

d_call: -
v_call: TRBV2
j_call: TRBJ2-3
clone_size: -
cdr3_nt: TGTGCCAGCACTCCAAAGGGGCCATACTCACAAGAGGACATACTCACAGATACGCAGTATTTT
cdr3_aa: CASTPKGPYSQEDILTDTQYF

d_call: -
v_call: TRBV4-1
j_call: TRBJ1-6
clone_size: -
cdr3_nt: TGCGCCAGCAGCCAAGATAAGGGGCCCTCCTATAATTCACCCCTCCACTTT
cdr3_aa: CASSQDKGPSYNSPLHF

d_call: TRBD1
v_call: TRBV11-2
j_call: TRBJ1-1
clone_size: -
cdr3_nt: TGTGCCAGCAGCCCACAGGGGCAGTGGGGCACTGAAGCTTTCTTT
cdr3_aa: CASSPQGQWGTEAFF